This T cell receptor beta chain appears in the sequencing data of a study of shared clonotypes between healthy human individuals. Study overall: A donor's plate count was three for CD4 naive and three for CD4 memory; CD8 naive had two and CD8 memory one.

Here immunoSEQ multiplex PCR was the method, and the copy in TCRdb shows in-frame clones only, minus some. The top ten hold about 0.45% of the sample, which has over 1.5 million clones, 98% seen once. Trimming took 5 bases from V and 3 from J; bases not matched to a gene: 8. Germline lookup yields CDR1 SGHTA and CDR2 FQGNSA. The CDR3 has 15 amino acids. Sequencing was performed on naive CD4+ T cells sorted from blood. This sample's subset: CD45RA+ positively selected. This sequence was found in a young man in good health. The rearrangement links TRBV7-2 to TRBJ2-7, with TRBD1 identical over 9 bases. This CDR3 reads CASSLGTGRYYEQYF. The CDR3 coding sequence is TGTGCCAGCAGCCTAGGGACAGGGCGCTACTACGAGCAGTACTTC.